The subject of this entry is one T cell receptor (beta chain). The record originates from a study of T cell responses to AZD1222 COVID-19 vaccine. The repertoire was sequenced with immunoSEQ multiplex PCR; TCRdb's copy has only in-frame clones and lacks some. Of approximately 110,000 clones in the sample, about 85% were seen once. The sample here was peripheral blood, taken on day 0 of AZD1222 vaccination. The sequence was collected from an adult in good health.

The CDR3 sequence is CASSYGDRNTGELFF. CDR3 in DNA: TGTGCCAGCAGTTACGGGGACAGGAACACCGGGGAGCTGTTTTTT. V gene TRBV6-5 combines with J gene TRBJ2-2; 7 positions match TRBD1. J gave up 1 base and V 2 bases, and 1 base lay outside the gene matches. Germline V gene lookup returns CDR1 MNHEY and CDR2 SVGAGI. CDR3 length equals 15 residues.